The 3 T cell receptor beta chains given below trace back to one sample, sequenced in a study of shared clonotypes between healthy human individuals (dated by TCRdb to the early 2020s). Library generation was performed with the immunoSEQ multiplex PCR assay. Not all clones reach the TCRdb copy of this immuneACCESS table, which keeps in-frame sequences only. Checked studies attribute under half of the gap to unresolved V genes and leave the rest unexplained. This sample lists nearly 750,000 clones; approximately 77% were detected once. The ten largest clonotypes hold less than 2% of the sample. Sequencing was carried out using memory CD4+ T cells sorted from blood. The label giving this sample's cell subset or site can be read as: CD45RA-negative fraction. These receptors all come from a woman in her twenties or thirties in good health.

The chain recombines TRBV6-1 with TRBJ1-2; D might be TRBD1 (6 bases). The CDR3 is 14 amino acids. V gave up 4 bases and J gave up 7 bases, with 16 bases separating them. Germline V gives CDR1 MNHNS, CDR2 SASEGT. This CDR3 reads CASSGVTGIGGYTF. The CDR3 coding sequence is TGTGCCAGCAGTGGAGTTACAGGGATCGGTGGCTACACCTTC.

V and J are TRBV7-9 and TRBJ2-7, with D maybe TRBD2 (6 bases). Looked up from germline, CDR1 is SEHNR and CDR2 is FQNEAQ (reference sequence). This CDR3 region has 13 residues. V lost 6 bases and J 4 bases, leaving 13 bases between the germline ends. The DNA of the CDR3 is TGTGCCAGCAGTCATTTGGGGGGTTACGAGCAGTACTTC. Its translation is CASSHLGGYEQYF.

V and J are TRBV10-3 and TRBJ2-3; possibly TRBD2 for D (5 bases). Germline values: CDR1 ENHRY, CDR2 SYGVKD. V was trimmed by 0 bases and J by 6 bases, leaving 13 bases between them. The length of the CDR3 is 15 residues. CDR3 coding DNA: TGTGCCATCAGTGAGTCGAAGGCCTCGGGGGATACGCAGTATTTT. Amino acids: CAISESKASGDTQYF.